The next 9 T cell receptor beta chains were all read from a single sample in a study of cytomegalovirus exposure and HLA in healthy donors. The PCR ran on 60 Vbeta and 13 Jbeta primers. The repertoire was sequenced with immunoSEQ multiplex PCR; TCRdb's copy has only in-frame clones and lacks some. Counted here are roughly 97,000 clones, about 80% occurring once; the ten biggest clones make up about 5.3%. The sample taken for sequencing was PBMCs. These receptor sequences come from a man in his 60s in good health and CMV-seropositive.

This clone has more than one count but fewer than ten. V usage is TRBV7-8 and J usage is TRBJ1-5; D gene unclear. Germline CDR1 reads SGHVS; CDR2 reads FQNEAQ. The CDR3 contains 12 residues. Trimming cost V 5 bases and J 8 bases, with 10 bases left between them. The DNA for the CDR3 is TGTGCCAGCAGCCGGGATACGGAGCCCCAGCATTTT. It translates to CASSRDTEPQHF.

The chain has TRBV5-1 and TRBJ2-1; D gene ambiguous. The CDR3 sequence is 13 residues long. From germline, CDR1 is SGHRS and CDR2 YFSETQ. V lost 4 bases to trimming and J lost 8 bases, with 13 bases between them. The CDR3 coding sequence is TGCGCCAGCAGCAGGTCTAGGAGCGATGAGCAGTTCTTC. Translation gives CASSRSRSDEQFF.

The CDR3 protein is CASSLSDILHTGELFF. CDR3 sequence (DNA): TGCGCCAGCAGCCTCTCTGACATACTTCACACCGGGGAGCTGTTTTTT. The chain joins TRBV5-1 to TRBJ2-2; D remains ambiguous. There are 16 residues in the CDR3. CDR1 is SGHRS, CDR2 YFSETQ, per germline. Trimming took 4 bases from V and 3 from J, leaving 16 bases between them.

This clone was seen a handful of times. This chain joins TRBV11-2 and TRBJ2-3; possibly TRBD1 for D (6 bases). The germline V gene has CDR1 SGHAT and CDR2 FQNNGV. This CDR3 is built from 15 residues. V was trimmed by 4 bases and J by 6 bases, leaving 17 bases between them. CDR3 sequence: CASSSTLGTHDTQYF. DNA for the CDR3: TGTGCCAGCAGCTCGACCCTAGGGACACACGATACGCAGTATTTT.

This clone has just one count. This chain joins TRBV6-6 and TRBJ2-5, with D possibly being TRBD2 (6 bases). Looked up from germline, CDR1 is MNHNY and CDR2 is SVGAGI (reference sequence). Between the trimmed V and J ends, which lost 2 bases and 2 bases, there was a span of 9 bases. The CDR3 runs 14 residues. The CDR3 DNA follows: TGTGCCAGCAGTTACGGGCTAGCGCAAGAGACCCAGTACTTC. This encodes CASSYGLAQETQYF.

The CDR3 region has the DNA TGTGCCAGCGGACTAGGTGGCCGAACAGATACGCAGTATTTT. It specifies CASGLGGRTDTQYF. The rearrangement links TRBV5-4 to TRBJ2-3; 7 nucleotides agree with TRBD2. V dropped 7 bases and J dropped 3; count of bases not matched to a gene: 8. Germline V gives CDR1 SGHNT, CDR2 YYREEE (reference sequence). The CDR3 loop spans 14 amino acids.

The chain combines TRBV6-5 with TRBJ2-1, with D possibly being TRBD2 (6 bases). Germline V gives CDR1 MNHEY, CDR2 SVGAGI. This CDR3 region has 15 residues. Trimming removed 7 bases from V and 0 bases from J, with 13 bases in between. CDR3 region: CASKWGLRSYNEQFF. CDR3 DNA sequence: TGTGCCAGCAAGTGGGGACTCCGCTCCTACAATGAGCAGTTCTTC.

V and J are TRBV6-5 and TRBJ1-1; D is possibly TRBD1 (6 bases). The CDR3 runs 13 residues. V lost 5 bases, J lost 7 bases, and 14 bases lay in between. The germline V gene encodes CDR1 MNHEY and CDR2 SVGAGI. The CDR3 sequence: CASSRQDKGEAFF. Here the CDR3 DNA reads TGTGCCAGCAGTAGACAGGACAAGGGTGAAGCTTTCTTT.

This clone showed up just a few times. This chain joins TRBV5-4 and TRBJ2-7; D perhaps matches TRBD2 (5 bases). The V gene lost 2 bases and the J gene lost 6 bases, with 15 bases spanning the gap. CDR1 SGHNT and CDR2 YYREEE come from the germline V gene (reference sequence). The CDR3 runs 14 residues. The CDR3 here is CASSFLPRAREQYF. CDR3 coding DNA: TGTGCCAGCAGCTTCCTCCCGAGGGCTCGCGAGCAGTACTTC. Full variable domain (outside the CDR3, taken from reference TRBV5-4 and TRBJ2-7): ETGVTQSPTHLIKTRGQQVTLRCSSQSGHNTVSWYQQALGQGPQFIFQYYREEENGRGNFPPRFSGLQFPNYSSELNVNALELDDSALYLCASSFLPRAREQYFGPGTRLTVT.